These T cell receptor beta chains were read from a single sample in a study of patients and donors after allogeneic stem cell transplantation. MiXCR, applied by TCRdb to the RT-PCR reads, yields one record per CDR3 protein. The table has more than 150,000 distinct CDR3 sequences, approximately 24% seen once; the top ten hold roughly a quarter. Source material: blood, either unsorted or a sorted T cell fraction (not recorded which). These TCRs come from a human donor who was either an allogeneic HSCT recipient or a stem cell or donor lymphocyte infusion donor (not recorded which). It is not recorded whose cells these are; they may come from a transplant donor. Each CDR3 is given with its conserved first and last residue. D genes are given only for firm matches. Size tells how often a clone was seen (once, few, many) or the class of an expanded clone, and some rows leave it out.

J,D,size,V,length,DNA,CDR3
TRBJ2-2,TRBD2,.,TRBV4-1,19,TGCGCCAGCAGCCAAGACGGACTAGCGGGAGCGGTTTTGACCGGGGAGCTGTTTTTT,CASSQDGLAGAVLTGELFF
TRBJ2-5,TRBD2,.,TRBV6-1,13,TGTGCCAGCAGCCTGGGACTACCAGAGACCCAGTACTTC,CASSLGLPETQYF
TRBJ2-7,TRBD2,.,TRBV20-1,14,TGCAGTGCGATAGCGGGGGGGAGCTCCTACGAGCAGTACTTC,CSAIAGGSSYEQYF
TRBJ2-7,TRBD1,.,TRBV5-5,12,TGTGCCAGCAACTTAGACAGGGGCGAGCAGTACTTC,CASNLDRGEQYF
TRBJ2-1,.,.,TRBV15,15,TGTGCCACTACCCCGGGGGCGGGAGTCTTGAATGAGCAGTTCTTC,CATTPGAGVLNEQFF
TRBJ1-2,.,few,TRBV6-4,12,TGTGCCAGCAGTGACTCGCAAACGGTCTACACCTTC,CASSDSQTVYTF
TRBJ2-2,.,.,TRBV6-2/TRBV6-3,13,TGTGCCAGCAGCACACCCAGCACCGGGGAGCTGTTTTTT,CASSTPSTGELFF
TRBJ1-1,.,many,TRBV6-5,14,TGTGCCAGCAGTTACTCGGGGCTGGACACTGAAGCTTTCTTT,CASSYSGLDTEAFF
TRBJ1-2,.,few,TRBV18,12,TGTGCCAGCTCACCTGACAGCTATGGCTACACCTTC,CASSPDSYGYTF
TRBJ2-5,TRBD1,.,TRBV29-1,13,TGCAGCGTTGCCGGGACAGGGCTGGAGACCCAGTACTTC,CSVAGTGLETQYF
TRBJ1-1,TRBD1,few,TRBV4-1,13,TGCGCCAGCAGCCGCAGACAGGGCGTGGAGGCTTTCTTT,CASSRRQGVEAFF
TRBJ1-1,.,many,TRBV20-1,10,TGCAGTGCTAGTTCGACTGAAGCTTTCTTT,CSASSTEAFF
TRBJ1-5,TRBD1,.,TRBV7-9,17,TGTGCCAGCAGCTTGGGGACAGGGTATCCTAGCAATCAGCCCCAGCATTTT,CASSLGTGYPSNQPQHF
TRBJ2-7,.,.,TRBV6-6,13,TGTGCCAGCACCACAGGCGGCACCTACGAGCAGTACTTC,CASTTGGTYEQYF
TRBJ2-1,TRBD1,few,TRBV6-2/TRBV6-3,17,TGTGCCAGCAGTTACTTAAAGACAGGGGGCGACTACAATGAGCAGTTCTTC,CASSYLKTGGDYNEQFF
TRBJ1-4,TRBD1,few,TRBV7-9,15,TGTGCCAGCTCGGACAGGGGAGAGGGTAATGAAAAACTGTTTTTT,CASSDRGEGNEKLFF
TRBJ1-2,.,few,TRBV29-1,12,TGCAGCGTTGATAACCCAGGGGATGGCTACACCTTC,CSVDNPGDGYTF
TRBJ2-3,.,.,TRBV12-3/TRBV12-4,15,TGTGCCAGCAGTCCGGGACTTCCGCTCACAGATACGCAGTATTTT,CASSPGLPLTDTQYF
TRBJ2-5,TRBD2,few,TRBV5-1,15,TGCGCCAGCAGCTCGTTAACTAGCGGGGGAGAGACCCAGTACTTC,CASSSLTSGGETQYF
TRBJ1-1,.,many,TRBV12-3/TRBV12-4,12,TGTGCCAGCAGTCGGCGGGACTGTGAAGCTTTCTTT,CASSRRDCEAFF
TRBJ1-3,TRBD1,.,TRBV30,14,TGTGCCTGGAGTGTAAACAGGGGGGGAAACACCATATATTTT,CAWSVNRGGNTIYF
TRBJ1-4,.,medium-sized,TRBV10-3,17,TGTGCCATCAGTGAGAGTTCCGGCCGGGACGCTTACGAAAAACTGTTTTTT,CAISESSGRDAYEKLFF
TRBJ2-5,TRBD2,.,TRBV29-1,16,TGCAGCGTTGAAGCGCTGGCTAGCGGGAGCACAGAGACCCAGTACTTC,CSVEALASGSTETQYF
TRBJ2-1,.,few,TRBV12-3/TRBV12-4,16,TGTGCCAGCAGTTTAGATATCGGACAATCCTACAATGAGCAGTTCTTC,CASSLDIGQSYNEQFF
TRBJ1-1,.,few,TRBV7-9,14,TGTGCCAGCAGCCTAGTGGGATGGGGCACTGAAGCTTTCTTT,CASSLVGWGTEAFF
TRBJ2-1,TRBD1,.,TRBV5-1,15,TGCGCCAGCAGCGGAGGGGACAGGCCTTACAATGAGCAGTTCTTC,CASSGGDRPYNEQFF
TRBJ2-7,TRBD2,.,TRBV29-1,14,TGCAGCGTTGCGGGGGCGCGGGAGGACTACGAGCAGTACTTC,CSVAGAREDYEQYF
TRBJ2-1,TRBD2,.,TRBV20-1,15,TGCAGTGCTAGAGCCCCGGGACTAGCGGTTGATGAGCAGTTCTTC,CSARAPGLAVDEQFF
TRBJ1-5,TRBD1,few,TRBV12-3/TRBV12-4,15,TGTGCCAGCCGCACAGGGGAATATAGCAATCAGCCCCAGCATTTT,CASRTGEYSNQPQHF
TRBJ2-7,.,few,TRBV9,14,TGTGCCAGCAGCGTAGGAGGTAAAGTCTACGAGCAGTACTTC,CASSVGGKVYEQYF
TRBJ1-1,.,.,TRBV5-1,13,TGCGCCAGCAGCTTGCCGGGAGAAGTTGAAGCTTTCTTT,CASSLPGEVEAFF
TRBJ1-2,.,.,TRBV4-3,18,TGCGCCAGCAGCCAAGAAGGAGGCAGTGGAGGGTTGGGCTATGGCTACACCTTC,CASSQEGGSGGLGYGYTF